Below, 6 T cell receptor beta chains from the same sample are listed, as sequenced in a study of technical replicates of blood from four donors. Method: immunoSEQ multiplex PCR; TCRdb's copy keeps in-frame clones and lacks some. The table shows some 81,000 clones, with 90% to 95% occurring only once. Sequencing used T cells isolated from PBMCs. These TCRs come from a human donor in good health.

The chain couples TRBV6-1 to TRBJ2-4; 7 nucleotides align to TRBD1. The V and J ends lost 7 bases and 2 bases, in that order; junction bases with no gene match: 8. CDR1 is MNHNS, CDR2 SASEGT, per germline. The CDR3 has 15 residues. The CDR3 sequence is CASIEWTGSKNIQYF. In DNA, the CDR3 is TGTGCCAGCATAGAGTGGACAGGTTCCAAAAACATTCAGTACTTC.

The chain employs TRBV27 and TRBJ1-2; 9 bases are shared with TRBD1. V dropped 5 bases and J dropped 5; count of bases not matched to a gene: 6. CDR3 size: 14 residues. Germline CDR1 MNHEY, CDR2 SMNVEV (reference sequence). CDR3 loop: CASSVGQGWYGYTF. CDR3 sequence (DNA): TGTGCCAGCAGTGTGGGACAGGGTTGGTATGGCTACACCTTC.

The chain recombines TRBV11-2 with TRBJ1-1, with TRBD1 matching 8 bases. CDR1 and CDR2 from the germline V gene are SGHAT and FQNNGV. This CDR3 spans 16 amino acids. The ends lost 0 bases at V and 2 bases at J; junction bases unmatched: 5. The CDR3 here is CASSLDRTGPNTEAFF. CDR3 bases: TGTGCCAGCAGCTTAGATAGGACAGGGCCCAACACTGAAGCTTTCTTT.

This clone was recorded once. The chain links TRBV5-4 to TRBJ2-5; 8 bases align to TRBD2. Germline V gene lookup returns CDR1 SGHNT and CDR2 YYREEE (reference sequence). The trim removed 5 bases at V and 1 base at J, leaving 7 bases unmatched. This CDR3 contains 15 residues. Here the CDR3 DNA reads TGTGCCAGCAGGGACGCGGGGGGTGCCCAAGAGACCCAGTACTTC. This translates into CASRDAGGAQETQYF. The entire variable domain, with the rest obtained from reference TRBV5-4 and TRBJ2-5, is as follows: ETGVTQSPTHLIKTRGQQVTLRCSSQSGHNTVSWYQQALGQGPQFIFQYYREEENGRGNFPPRFSGLQFPNYSSELNVNALELDDSALYLCASRDAGGAQETQYFGPGTRLLVL.

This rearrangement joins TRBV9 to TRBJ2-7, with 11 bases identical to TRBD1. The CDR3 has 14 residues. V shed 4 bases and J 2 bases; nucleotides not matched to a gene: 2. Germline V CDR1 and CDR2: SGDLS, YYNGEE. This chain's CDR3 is CASSLGQGAYEQYF. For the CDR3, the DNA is TGTGCCAGCAGCTTGGGACAGGGGGCCTACGAGCAGTACTTC.

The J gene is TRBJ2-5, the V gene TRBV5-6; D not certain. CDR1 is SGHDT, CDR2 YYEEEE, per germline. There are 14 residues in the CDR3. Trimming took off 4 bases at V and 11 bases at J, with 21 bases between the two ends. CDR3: CASSRPARPTRQYF. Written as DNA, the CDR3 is TGTGCCAGCAGCCGGCCAGCGAGGCCTACACGTCAGTACTTC.